This is a list of T cell receptor beta chains from one sample in a study of blood T cell repertoires in COVID-19. Produced via immunoSEQ multiplex PCR; TCRdb's table is partial and in-frame only. In the table there are some 230,000 clones, 85% of which are singletons. The sample consisted of peripheral blood. The source of these receptors is a man in his forties with acute or convalescent COVID-19. Both conserved end residues are part of each CDR3. The D gene is left open where the match is weak.

D,J,V,CDR3,DNA
.,TRBJ1-3,TRBV7-8,CASSRVERTGNTIYF,TGTGCCAGCAGCCGAGTCGAGAGGACTGGAAACACCATATATTTT
TRBD1,TRBJ1-1,TRBV9,CASSSRPGTGITEAFF,TGTGCCAGCAGCTCCAGACCCGGGACAGGGATCACTGAAGCTTTCTTT
.,TRBJ1-1,TRBV5-4,CASSSIRTNTEAFF,TGTGCCAGCAGCTCGATCAGAACGAACACTGAAGCTTTCTTT
.,TRBJ1-3,TRBV19,CASSRRDTSGNTIYF,TGTGCCAGTAGTCGGCGTGACACCTCTGGAAACACCATATATTTT
TRBD1,TRBJ1-1,TRBV5-1,CASSLGDRNTEAFF,TGCGCCAGCAGCTTGGGGGACAGGAACACTGAAGCTTTCTTT
.,TRBJ2-7,TRBV6-5,CASRHPGEEQYF,TGTGCCAGCAGACACCCAGGGGAGGAGCAGTACTTC
TRBD1,TRBJ1-5,TRBV15,CATSRGQIVNQPQHF,TGTGCCACCAGCAGGGGACAGATTGTCAATCAGCCCCAGCATTTT
.,TRBJ1-1,TRBV9,CASSVGGLGGTEAFF,TGTGCCAGCAGCGTAGGCGGACTGGGGGGCACTGAAGCTTTCTTT
TRBD1,TRBJ2-2,TRBV18,CASSYTGTDNTGELFF,TGTGCCAGCTCCTATACCGGGACAGATAACACCGGGGAGCTGTTTTTT
.,TRBJ1-2,TRBV29-1,CSVENDEFPYGYTF,TGCAGCGTTGAAAACGATGAGTTCCCCTATGGCTACACCTTC
.,TRBJ1-2,TRBV28,CASSLYTGPYGYTF,TGTGCCAGCAGTTTATATACAGGCCCCTATGGCTACACCTTC
TRBD1,TRBJ1-4,TRBV19,CASSKGGAADEKLFF,TGTGCCAGTAGTAAAGGGGGCGCGGCTGATGAAAAACTGTTTTTT
.,TRBJ1-2,TRBV7-9,CASTGPGHPNGLHGYTF,TGTGCCAGCACCGGACCGGGACACCCCAATGGATTACATGGCTACACCTTC
TRBD1,TRBJ1-2,TRBV9,CASSVRPGQGNGYTF,TGTGCCAGCAGCGTACGACCGGGACAGGGAAATGGCTACACCTTC
.,TRBJ1-2,TRBV4-2,CASSQENSGGQSYGYTF,TGTGCCAGCAGCCAAGAAAACTCCGGGGGGCAGAGCTATGGCTACACCTTC
.,TRBJ1-1,TRBV9,CASSVQGNTEAFF,TGTGCCAGCAGCGTACAGGGCAACACTGAAGCTTTCTTT
TRBD1,TRBJ2-7,TRBV24-1,CATSDLKGAKQYF,TGTGCCACCAGTGATTTAAAGGGGGCGAAGCAGTACTTC
.,TRBJ2-3,TRBV7-3,CASSPGVSATQYF,TGTGCCAGCAGCCCTGGAGTGAGCGCTACGCAGTATTTT